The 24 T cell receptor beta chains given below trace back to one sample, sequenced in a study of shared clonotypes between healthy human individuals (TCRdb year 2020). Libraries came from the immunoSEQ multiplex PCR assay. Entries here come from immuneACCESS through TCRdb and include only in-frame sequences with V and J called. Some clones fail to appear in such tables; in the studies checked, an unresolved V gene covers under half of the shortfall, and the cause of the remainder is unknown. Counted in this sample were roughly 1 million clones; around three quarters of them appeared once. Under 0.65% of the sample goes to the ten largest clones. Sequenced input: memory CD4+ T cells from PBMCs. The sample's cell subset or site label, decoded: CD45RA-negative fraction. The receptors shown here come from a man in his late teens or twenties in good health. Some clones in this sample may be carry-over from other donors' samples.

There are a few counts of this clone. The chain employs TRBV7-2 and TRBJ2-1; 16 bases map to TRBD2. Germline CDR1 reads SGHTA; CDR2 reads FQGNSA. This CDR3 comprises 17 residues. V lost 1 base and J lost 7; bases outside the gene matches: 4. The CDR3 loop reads CASSLGGTSGRGNEQFF. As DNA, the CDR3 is TGTGCCAGCAGCTTAGGAGGGACTAGCGGGAGGGGAAATGAGCAGTTCTTC.

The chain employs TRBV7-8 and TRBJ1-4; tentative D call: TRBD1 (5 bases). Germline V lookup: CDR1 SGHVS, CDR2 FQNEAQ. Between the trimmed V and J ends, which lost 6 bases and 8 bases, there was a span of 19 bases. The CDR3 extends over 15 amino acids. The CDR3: CASSRQQAEGEKLFF. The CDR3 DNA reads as TGTGCCAGCAGTAGACAACAGGCAGAGGGCGAAAAACTGTTTTTT.

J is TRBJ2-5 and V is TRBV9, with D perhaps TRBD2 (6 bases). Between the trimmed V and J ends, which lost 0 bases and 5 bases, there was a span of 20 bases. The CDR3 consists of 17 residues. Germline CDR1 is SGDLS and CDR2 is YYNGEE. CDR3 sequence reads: CASSVGASEFAGETQYF. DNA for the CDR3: TGTGCCAGCAGCGTAGGGGCTAGCGAATTTGCGGGGGAGACCCAGTACTTC.

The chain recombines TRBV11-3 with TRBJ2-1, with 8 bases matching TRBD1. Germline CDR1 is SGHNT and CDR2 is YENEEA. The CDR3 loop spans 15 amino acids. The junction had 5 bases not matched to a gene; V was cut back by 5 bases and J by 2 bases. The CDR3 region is CASSQTGVPYNEQFF. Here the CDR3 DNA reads TGTGCCAGCAGCCAGACAGGGGTTCCCTACAATGAGCAGTTCTTC.

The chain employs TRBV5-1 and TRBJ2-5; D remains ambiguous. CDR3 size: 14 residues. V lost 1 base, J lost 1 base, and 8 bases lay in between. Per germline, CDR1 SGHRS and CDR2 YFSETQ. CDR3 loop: CASSLRWSQETQYF. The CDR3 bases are TGCGCCAGCAGCTTGCGGTGGAGCCAAGAGACCCAGTACTTC.

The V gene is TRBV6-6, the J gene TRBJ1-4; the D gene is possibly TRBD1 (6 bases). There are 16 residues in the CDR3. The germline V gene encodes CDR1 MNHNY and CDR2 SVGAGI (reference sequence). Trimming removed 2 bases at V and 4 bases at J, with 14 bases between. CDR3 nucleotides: TGTGCCAGCAGTTACACAGGGTTGATATTTAATGAAAAACTGTTTTTT. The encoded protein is CASSYTGLIFNEKLFF.

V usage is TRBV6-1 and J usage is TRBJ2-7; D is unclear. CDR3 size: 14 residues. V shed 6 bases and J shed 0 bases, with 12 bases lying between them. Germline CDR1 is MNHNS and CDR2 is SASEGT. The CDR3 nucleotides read TGTGCCAGCAGCCGAGGATCCCCCTCCTACGAGCAGTACTTC. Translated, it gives CASSRGSPSYEQYF.

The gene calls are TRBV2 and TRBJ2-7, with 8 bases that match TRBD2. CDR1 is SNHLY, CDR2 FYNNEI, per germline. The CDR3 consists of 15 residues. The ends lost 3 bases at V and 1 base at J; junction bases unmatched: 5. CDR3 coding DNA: TGTGCCAGCAGTGACCCCGGACTAGCTTCCTACGAGCAGTACTTC. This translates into CASSDPGLASYEQYF. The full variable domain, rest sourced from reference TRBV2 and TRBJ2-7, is EPEVTQTPSHQVTQMGQEVILRCVPISNHLYFYWYRQILGQKVEFLVSFYNNEISEKSEIFDDQFSVERPDGSNFTLKIRSTKLEDSAMYFCASSDPGLASYEQYFGPGTRLTVT.

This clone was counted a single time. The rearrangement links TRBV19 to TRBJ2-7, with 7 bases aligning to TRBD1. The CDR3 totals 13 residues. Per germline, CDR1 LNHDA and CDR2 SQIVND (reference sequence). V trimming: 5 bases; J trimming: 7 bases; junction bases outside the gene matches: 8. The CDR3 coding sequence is TGTGCCAGTAGTGTCCTACAGGGGAGAGAGCAGTACTTC. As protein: CASSVLQGREQYF.

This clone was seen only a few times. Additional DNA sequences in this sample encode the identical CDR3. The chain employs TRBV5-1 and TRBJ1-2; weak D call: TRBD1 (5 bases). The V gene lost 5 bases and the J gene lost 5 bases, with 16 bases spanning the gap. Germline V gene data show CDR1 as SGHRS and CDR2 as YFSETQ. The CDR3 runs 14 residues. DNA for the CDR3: TGCGCCAGCAGACCCCTACCAGGGAATTATGGCTACACCTTC. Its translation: CASRPLPGNYGYTF. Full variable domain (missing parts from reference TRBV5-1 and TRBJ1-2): KAGVTQTPRYLIKTRGQQVTLSCSPISGHRSVSWYQQTPGQGLQFLFEYFSETQRNKGNFPGRFSGRQFSNSRSEMNVSTLELGDSALYLCASRPLPGNYGYTFGSGTRLTVV.

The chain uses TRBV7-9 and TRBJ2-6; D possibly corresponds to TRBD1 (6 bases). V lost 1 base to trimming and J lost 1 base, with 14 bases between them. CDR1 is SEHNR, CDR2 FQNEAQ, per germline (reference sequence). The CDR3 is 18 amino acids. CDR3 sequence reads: CASSLGSPRGSGANVLTF. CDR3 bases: TGTGCCAGCAGCTTAGGGTCCCCCAGGGGATCTGGGGCCAACGTCCTGACTTTC.

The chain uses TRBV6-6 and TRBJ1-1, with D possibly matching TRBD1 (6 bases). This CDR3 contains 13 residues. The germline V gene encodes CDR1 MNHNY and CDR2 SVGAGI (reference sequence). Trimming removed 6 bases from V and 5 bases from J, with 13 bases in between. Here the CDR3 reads CASSRGPETEAFF. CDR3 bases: TGTGCCAGCAGCAGGGGCCCAGAGACTGAAGCTTTCTTT.

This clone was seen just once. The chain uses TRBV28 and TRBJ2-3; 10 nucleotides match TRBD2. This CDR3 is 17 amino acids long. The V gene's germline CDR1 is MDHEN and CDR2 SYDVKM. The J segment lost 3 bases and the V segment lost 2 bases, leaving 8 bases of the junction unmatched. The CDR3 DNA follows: TGTGCCAGCAGTTTAGGAGGAGCGGGAGGGTTGACAGATACGCAGTATTTT. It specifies CASSLGGAGGLTDTQYF.

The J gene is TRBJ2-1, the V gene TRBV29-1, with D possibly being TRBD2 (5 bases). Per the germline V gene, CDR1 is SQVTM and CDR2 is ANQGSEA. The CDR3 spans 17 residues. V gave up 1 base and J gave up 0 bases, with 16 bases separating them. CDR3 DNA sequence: TGCAGCGTTGAAGGACGTATGGATGGGAGCTCCTACAATGAGCAGTTCTTC. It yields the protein CSVEGRMDGSSYNEQFF.

Written as DNA, the CDR3 is TGCGCCAGCAGCCTCGGACTAGTCGATGAGCAGTTCTTC. As protein: CASSLGLVDEQFF. This rearrangement joins TRBV4-1 to TRBJ2-1; 7 bases fit TRBD2. Trimming at V came to 4 bases and at J to 8 bases, leaving 5 bases not matched to a gene. This CDR3 contains 13 residues. CDR1 MGHRA and CDR2 YSYEKL come from the germline V gene.

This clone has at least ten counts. CDR3 sequence (DNA): TGTGCCAGCTCACTCACTAGCGGGGGTTACAATGAGCAGTTCTTC. Translating gives CASSLTSGGYNEQFF. The chain couples TRBV18 to TRBJ2-1; 11 nucleotides match TRBD2. The germline V gene has CDR1 KGHSH and CDR2 LQKENI. V shed 4 bases, J shed 4 bases, and the junction held 3 bases outside the gene matches. The CDR3 has 15 residues. The complete variable domain, with remaining parts taken from reference TRBV18 and TRBJ2-1, reads NAGVMQNPRHLVRRRGQEARLRCSPMKGHSHVYWYRQLPEEGLKFMVYLQKENIIDESGMPKERFSAEFPKEGPSILRIQQVVRGDSAAYFCASSLTSGGYNEQFFGPGTRLTVL.

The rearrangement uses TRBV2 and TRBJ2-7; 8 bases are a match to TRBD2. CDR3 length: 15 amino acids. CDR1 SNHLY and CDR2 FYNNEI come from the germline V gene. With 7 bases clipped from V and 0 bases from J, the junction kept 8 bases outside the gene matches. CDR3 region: CASTGGAGVSYEQYF. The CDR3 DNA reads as TGTGCCAGCACGGGGGGGGCAGGCGTCTCCTACGAGCAGTACTTC.

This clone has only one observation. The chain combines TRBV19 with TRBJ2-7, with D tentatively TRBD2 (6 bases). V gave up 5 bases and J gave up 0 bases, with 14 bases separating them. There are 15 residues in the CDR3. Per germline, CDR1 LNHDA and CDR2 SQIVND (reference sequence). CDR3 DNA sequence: TGTGCCAGTAGTTCCCAGGCAGCGGGCTCCTACGAGCAGTACTTC. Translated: CASSSQAAGSYEQYF.

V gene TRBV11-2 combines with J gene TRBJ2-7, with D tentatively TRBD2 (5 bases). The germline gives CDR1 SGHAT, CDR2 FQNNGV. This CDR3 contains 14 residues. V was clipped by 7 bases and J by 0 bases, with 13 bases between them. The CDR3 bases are TGTGCCAGCACCTCGACGGGGAGCTCCTACGAGCAGTACTTC. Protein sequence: CASTSTGSSYEQYF. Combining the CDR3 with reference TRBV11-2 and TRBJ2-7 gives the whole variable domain EAGVAQSPRYKIIEKRQSVAFWCNPISGHATLYWYQQILGQGPKLLIQFQNNGVVDDSQLPKDRFSAERLKGVDSTLKIQPAKLEDSAVYLCASTSTGSSYEQYFGPGTRLTVT.

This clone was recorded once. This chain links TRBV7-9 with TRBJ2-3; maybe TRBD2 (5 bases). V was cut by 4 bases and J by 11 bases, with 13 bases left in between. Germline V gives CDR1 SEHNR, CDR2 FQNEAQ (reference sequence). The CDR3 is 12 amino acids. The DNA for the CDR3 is TGTGCCAGCAGCTCAGACTATCCTAGGCAGTATTTT. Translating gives CASSSDYPRQYF.

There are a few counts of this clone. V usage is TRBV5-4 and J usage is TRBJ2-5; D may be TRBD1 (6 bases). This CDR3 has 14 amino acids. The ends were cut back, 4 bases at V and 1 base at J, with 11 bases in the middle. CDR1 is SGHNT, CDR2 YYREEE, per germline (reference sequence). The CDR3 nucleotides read TGTGCCAGCAGCCCGAGGGGGACCCAAGAGACCCAGTACTTC. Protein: CASSPRGTQETQYF.

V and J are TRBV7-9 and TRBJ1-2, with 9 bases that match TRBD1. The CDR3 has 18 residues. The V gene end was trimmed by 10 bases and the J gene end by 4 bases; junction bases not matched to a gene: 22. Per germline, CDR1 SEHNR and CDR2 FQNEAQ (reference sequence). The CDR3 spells CATPRARDRDVTIYGYTF. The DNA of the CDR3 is TGTGCCACCCCACGCGCCCGGGACAGGGATGTTACAATCTATGGCTACACCTTC.

The CDR3 region has the DNA TGCGCCAGCAGCCAAGATGGTTTCGTTGGGACTAGCGGGAGAAAGGGCGAGCAGTACTTC. Protein product: CASSQDGFVGTSGRKGEQYF. The chain uses TRBV4-3 and TRBJ2-7; 14 bases fit TRBD2. Losses at the gene ends were 0 bases for V and 6 bases for J; bases not matched to a gene: 16. The CDR3 spans 20 residues. CDR1 LGHNA and CDR2 YSLEER come from the germline V gene.

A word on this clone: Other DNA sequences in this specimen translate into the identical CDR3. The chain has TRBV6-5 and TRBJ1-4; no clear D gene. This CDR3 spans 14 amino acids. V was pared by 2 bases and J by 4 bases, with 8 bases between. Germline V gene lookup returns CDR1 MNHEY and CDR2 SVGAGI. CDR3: CASSYRRDNEKLFF. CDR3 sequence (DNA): TGTGCCAGCAGTTACCGCAGAGATAATGAAAAACTGTTTTTT.